The clone carrying this T cell receptor (beta chain) was found many times. Its target is unknown. Sequencing libraries for TCR beta were prepared with iRepertoire HTBI primers and Arm-PCR of CDR3 regions. Each CDR3 protein gets one entry after TCRdb re-called the multiplex PCR reads with MiXCR. The sample carries a few hundred thousand distinct CDR3 sequences, roughly 10% recorded once. Time point meaning: newly diagnosed GD, antithyroid drugs for less than 3 months. With RNA extracted from PBMCs as input, the TCR library was made. These data come from a study of regulatory T cells in long-lasting Graves disease. J was trimmed by 5 bases and V by 2 bases; bases with no gene match: 3. Per the germline V gene, CDR1 is SQVTM and CDR2 is ANQGSEA. The CDR3 is 15 amino acids. The study's findings and limits: Persistent disease preferred TRBV28, TRBJ1-2 and TRBJ2-5.

The same data also contributed to another study, on T cells in Graves' hyperthyroidism and ophthalmopathy.

The receptor was derived from a woman under 30 with Graves disease. The sequencing here drew on peripheral blood mononuclear cells (PBMCs), taken at new diagnosis, from a patient treated with antithyroid drugs. The V call is TRBV29-1, the J call TRBJ2-2; TRBD2 aligns across 12 bases. In DNA, the CDR3 is TGCAGCGTTGAATGGACTAGCGGGGTTACCGGGGAGCTGTTTTTT. Its protein is CSVEWTSGVTGELFF.